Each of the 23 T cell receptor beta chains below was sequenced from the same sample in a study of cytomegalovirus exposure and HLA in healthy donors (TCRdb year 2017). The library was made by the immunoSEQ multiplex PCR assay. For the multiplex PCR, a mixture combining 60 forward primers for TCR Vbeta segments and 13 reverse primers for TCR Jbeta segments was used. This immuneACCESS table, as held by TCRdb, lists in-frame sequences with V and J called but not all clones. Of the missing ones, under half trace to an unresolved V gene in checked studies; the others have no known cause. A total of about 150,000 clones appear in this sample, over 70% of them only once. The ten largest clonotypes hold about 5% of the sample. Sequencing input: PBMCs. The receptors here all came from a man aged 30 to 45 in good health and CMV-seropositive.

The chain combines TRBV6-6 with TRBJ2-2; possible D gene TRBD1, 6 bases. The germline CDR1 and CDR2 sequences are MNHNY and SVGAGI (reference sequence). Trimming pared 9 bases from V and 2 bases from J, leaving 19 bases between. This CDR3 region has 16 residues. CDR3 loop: CASSYTTGSNTGELFF. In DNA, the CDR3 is TGTGCCAGTTCTTACACTACAGGGTCTAACACCGGGGAGCTGTTTTTT.

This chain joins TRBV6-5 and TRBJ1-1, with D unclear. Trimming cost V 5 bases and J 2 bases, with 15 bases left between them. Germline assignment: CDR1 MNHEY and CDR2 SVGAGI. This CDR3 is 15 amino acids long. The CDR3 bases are TGTGCCAGCAGTAGGCCTCCGGGAGCAAACACTGAAGCTTTCTTT. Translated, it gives CASSRPPGANTEAFF.

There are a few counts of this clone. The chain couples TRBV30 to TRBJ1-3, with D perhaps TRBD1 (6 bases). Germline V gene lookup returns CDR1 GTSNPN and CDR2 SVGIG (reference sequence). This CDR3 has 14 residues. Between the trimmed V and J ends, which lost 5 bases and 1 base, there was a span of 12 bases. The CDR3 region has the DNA TGTGCCTGGTCCGGGACACCGTCTGGAAACACCATATATTTT. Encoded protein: CAWSGTPSGNTIYF.

The CDR3 reads CASSYGGAVNTEAFF. The CDR3 DNA follows: TGTGCCAGCAGCTATGGGGGGGCAGTGAACACTGAAGCTTTCTTT. The chain carries TRBV5-4 and TRBJ1-1, with D possibly TRBD1 on 6 matching bases. CDR3 length equals 15 residues. Trimming removed 3 bases at V and 0 bases at J, with 12 bases between. CDR1 is SGHNT, CDR2 YYREEE, per germline (reference sequence).

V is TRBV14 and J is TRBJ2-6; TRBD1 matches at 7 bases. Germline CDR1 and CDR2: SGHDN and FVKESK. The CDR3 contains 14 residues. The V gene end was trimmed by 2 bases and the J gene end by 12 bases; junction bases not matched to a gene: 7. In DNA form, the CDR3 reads TGTGCCAGCAGCCAAAAGGGACAGTTTGGCGTCCTGACTTTC. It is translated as CASSQKGQFGVLTF.

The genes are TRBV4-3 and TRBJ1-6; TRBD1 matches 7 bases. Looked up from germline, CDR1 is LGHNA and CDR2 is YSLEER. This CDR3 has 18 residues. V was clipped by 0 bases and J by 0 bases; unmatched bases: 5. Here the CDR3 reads CASSQEAGGSSYNSPLHF. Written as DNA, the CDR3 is TGCGCCAGCAGCCAAGAAGCAGGGGGAAGCTCCTATAATTCACCCCTCCACTTT.

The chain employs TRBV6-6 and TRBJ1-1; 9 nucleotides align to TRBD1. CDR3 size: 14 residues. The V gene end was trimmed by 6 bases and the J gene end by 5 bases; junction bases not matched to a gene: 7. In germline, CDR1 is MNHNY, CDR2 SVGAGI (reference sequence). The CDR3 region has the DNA TGTGCCAGCAGGCCGACAGGGGGTGGAACTGAAGCTTTCTTT. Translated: CASRPTGGGTEAFF.

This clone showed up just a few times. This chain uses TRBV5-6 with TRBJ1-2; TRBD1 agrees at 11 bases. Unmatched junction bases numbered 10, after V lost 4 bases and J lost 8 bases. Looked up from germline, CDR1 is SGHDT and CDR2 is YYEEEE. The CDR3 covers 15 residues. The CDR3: CASSRGGQGARGYTF. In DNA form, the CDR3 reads TGTGCCAGCAGCCGGGGTGGACAGGGGGCGCGAGGCTACACCTTC.

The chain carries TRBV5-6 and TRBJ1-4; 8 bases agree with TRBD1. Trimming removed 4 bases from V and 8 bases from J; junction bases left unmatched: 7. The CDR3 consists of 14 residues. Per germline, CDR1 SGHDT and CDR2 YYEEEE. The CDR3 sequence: CASSQGASGEKLFF. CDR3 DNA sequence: TGTGCCAGCAGCCAGGGGGCGAGTGGGGAAAAACTGTTTTTT.

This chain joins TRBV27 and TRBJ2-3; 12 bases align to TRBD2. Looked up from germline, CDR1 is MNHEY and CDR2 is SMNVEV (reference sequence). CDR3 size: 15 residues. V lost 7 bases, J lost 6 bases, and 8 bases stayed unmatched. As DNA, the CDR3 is TGTGCCAGCACTCAGATGACTAGCGGGAGTGATACGCAGTATTTT. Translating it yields CASTQMTSGSDTQYF.

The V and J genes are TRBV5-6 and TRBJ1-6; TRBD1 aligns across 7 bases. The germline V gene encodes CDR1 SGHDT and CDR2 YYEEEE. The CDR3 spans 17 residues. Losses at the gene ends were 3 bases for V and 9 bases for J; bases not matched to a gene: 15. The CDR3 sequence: CASSWERDSRRGSPLHF. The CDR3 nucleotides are TGTGCCAGCAGCTGGGAACGGGACAGCCGACGTGGTTCACCCCTCCACTTT.

The CDR3 DNA is TGTGCCACCAGCAGAGGGTCGACTAGCGGGAGTAATGAGCAGTTCTTC. Protein: CATSRGSTSGSNEQFF. This chain connects TRBV15 to TRBJ2-1; 12 nucleotides align to TRBD2. Germline assignment: CDR1 LNHNV and CDR2 YYDKDF (reference sequence). The CDR3 has 16 amino acids. J was trimmed by 7 bases and V by 1 base; bases with no gene match: 5.

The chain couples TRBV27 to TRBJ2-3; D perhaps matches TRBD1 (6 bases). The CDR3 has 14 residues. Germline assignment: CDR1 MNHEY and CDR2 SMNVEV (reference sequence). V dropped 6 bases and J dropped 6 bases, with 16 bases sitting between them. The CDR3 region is CASSSALRGDTQYF. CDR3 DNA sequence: TGTGCCAGCAGCTCCGCGTTGAGGGGGGATACGCAGTATTTT.

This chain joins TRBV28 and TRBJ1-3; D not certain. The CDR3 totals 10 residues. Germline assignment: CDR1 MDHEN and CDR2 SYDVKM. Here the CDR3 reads CASRGNTIYF. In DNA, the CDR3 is TGTGCTTCGAGGGGAAACACCATATATTTT.

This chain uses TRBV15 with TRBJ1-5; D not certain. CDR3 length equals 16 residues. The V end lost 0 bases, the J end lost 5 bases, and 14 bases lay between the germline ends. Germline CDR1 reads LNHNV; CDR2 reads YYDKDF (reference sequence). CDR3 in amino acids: CATSRDFSGRDQPQHF. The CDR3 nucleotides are TGTGCCACCAGCAGAGATTTTTCCGGTCGGGATCAGCCCCAGCATTTT.

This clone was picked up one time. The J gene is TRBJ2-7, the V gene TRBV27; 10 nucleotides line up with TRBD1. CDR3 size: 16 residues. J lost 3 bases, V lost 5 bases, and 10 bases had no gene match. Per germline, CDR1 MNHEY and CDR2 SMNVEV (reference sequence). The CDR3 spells CASSRTRTGGFYEQYF. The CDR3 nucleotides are TGTGCCAGCAGTCGAACGAGGACAGGGGGTTTCTACGAGCAGTACTTC.

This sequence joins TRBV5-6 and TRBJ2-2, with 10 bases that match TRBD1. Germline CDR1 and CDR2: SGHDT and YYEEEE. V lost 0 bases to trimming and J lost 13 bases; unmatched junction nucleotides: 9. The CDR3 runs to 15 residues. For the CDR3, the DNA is TGTGCCAGCAGCTTGGCCGGGACAGGGGAGAGAATGCTGTTTTTT. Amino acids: CASSLAGTGERMLFF.

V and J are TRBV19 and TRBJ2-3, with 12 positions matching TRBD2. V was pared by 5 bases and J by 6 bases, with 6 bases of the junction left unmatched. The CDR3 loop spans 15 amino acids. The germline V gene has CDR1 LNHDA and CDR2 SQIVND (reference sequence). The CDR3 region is CASSATSGGTDTQYF. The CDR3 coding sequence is TGTGCCAGTAGTGCAACTAGCGGGGGGACTGATACGCAGTATTTT.

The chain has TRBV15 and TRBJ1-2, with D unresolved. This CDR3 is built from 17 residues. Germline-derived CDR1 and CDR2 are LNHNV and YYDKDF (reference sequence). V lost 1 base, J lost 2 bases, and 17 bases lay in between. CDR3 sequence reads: CATSRGSKSEGNYGYTF. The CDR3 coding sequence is TGTGCCACCAGCAGAGGCTCTAAGTCGGAGGGAAACTATGGCTACACCTTC.

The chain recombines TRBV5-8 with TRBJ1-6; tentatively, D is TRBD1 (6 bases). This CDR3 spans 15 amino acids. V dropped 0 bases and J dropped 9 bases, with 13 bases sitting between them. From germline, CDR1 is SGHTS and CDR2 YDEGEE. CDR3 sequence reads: CASSLAGKGGSPLHF. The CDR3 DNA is TGTGCCAGCAGCTTGGCCGGGAAAGGGGGTTCACCCCTCCACTTT.

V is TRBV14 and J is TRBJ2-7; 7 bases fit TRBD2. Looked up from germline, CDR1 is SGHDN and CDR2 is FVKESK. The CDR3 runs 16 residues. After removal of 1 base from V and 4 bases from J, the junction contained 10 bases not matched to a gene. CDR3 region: CASSQVRGGRVYEQYF. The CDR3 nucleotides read TGTGCCAGCAGCCAAGTGAGGGGAGGGCGAGTTTACGAGCAGTACTTC.

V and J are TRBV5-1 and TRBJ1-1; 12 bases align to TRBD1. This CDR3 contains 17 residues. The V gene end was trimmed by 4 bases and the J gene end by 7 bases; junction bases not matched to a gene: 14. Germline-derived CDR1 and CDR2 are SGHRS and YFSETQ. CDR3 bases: TGCGCCAGCAGCCGAGACCGGGACAGGGGGCGGAGGGGTGAAGCTTTCTTT. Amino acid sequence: CASSRDRDRGRRGEAFF.

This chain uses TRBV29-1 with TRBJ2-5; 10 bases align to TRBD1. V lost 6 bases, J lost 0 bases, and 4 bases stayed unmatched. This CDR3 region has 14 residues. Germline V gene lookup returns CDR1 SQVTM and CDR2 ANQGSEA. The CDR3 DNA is TGCAGCGTATTCGGGACAGGGGACCAAGAGACCCAGTACTTC. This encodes CSVFGTGDQETQYF.